This T cell receptor (beta chain) is drawn from a study of vaccination effects on CD4 cells after COVID-19. This CDR3 region has 14 residues. The V end lost 8 bases, the J end lost 3 bases, and 15 bases lay between the germline ends. CDR1 is SGHRS and CDR2 is YFSETQ in the germline V gene. Following 10 days of culture, CD4+ T cells were isolated. Two doses of either BNT162b2 or mRNA-1273 were given to each participant. TCRdb keeps only in-frame clones here, not all; method: immunoSEQ multiplex PCR. The sample yields fewer than 60,000 clones, about 81% seen once. In regard to this clone: Its target is not known.

The rearrangement links TRBV5-1 to TRBJ2-1, with D possibly being TRBD1 (5 bases). The clonotype comes from a human donor who received a COVID-19 vaccine. The sequencing here drew on CD4+ T cells from PBMCs cultured without peptide, taken after COVID-19 vaccination. DNA for the CDR3: TGCGCCAGTCAACAGGATTCGGACTACAATGAGCAGTTCTTC. Encoded protein: CASQQDSDYNEQFF.